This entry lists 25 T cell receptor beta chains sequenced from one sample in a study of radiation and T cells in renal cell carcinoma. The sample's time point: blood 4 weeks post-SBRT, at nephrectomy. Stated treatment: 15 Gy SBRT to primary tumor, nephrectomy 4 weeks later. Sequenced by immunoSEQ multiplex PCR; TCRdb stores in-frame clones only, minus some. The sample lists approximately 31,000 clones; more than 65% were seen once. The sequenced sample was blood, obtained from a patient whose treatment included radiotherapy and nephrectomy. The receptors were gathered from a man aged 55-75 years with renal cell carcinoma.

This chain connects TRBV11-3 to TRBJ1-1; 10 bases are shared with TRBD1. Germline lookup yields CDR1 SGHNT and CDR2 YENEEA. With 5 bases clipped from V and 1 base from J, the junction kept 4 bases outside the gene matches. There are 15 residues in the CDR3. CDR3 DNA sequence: TGTGCCAGCAGCCCGGGACAGGGGACGAACACTGAAGCTTTCTTT. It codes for CASSPGQGTNTEAFF.

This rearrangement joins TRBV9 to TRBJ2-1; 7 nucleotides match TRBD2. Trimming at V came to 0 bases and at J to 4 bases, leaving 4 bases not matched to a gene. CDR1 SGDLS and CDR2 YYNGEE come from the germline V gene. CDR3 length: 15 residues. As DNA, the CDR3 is TGTGCCAGCAGCGTAGCACTAGCGTATTACAATGAGCAGTTCTTC. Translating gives CASSVALAYYNEQFF.

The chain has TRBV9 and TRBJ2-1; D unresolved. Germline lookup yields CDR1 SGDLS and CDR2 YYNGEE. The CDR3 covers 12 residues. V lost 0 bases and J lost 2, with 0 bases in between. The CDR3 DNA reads TGTGCCAGCAGCGTAGCCTACAATGAGCAGTTCTTC. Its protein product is CASSVAYNEQFF.

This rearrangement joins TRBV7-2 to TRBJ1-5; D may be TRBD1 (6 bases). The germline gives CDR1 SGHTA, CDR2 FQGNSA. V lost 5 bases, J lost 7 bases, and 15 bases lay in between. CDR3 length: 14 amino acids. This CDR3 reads CASSAQGRGQPQHF. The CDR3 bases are TGTGCCAGCAGCGCACAGGGCCGCGGGCAGCCCCAGCATTTT.

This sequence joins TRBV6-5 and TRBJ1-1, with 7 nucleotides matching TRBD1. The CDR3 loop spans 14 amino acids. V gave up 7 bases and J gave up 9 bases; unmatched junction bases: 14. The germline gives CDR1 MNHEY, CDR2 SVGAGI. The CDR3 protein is CASTKNNRDRKAFF. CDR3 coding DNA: TGTGCCAGCACTAAAAACAACCGGGACAGAAAAGCTTTCTTT.

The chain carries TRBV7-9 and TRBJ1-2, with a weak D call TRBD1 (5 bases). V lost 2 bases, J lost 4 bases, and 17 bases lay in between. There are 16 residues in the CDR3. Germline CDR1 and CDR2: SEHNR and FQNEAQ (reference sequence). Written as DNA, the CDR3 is TGTGCCAGCAGCTTACCCTATCCCGGAGGGACCTATGGCTACACCTTC. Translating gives CASSLPYPGGTYGYTF.

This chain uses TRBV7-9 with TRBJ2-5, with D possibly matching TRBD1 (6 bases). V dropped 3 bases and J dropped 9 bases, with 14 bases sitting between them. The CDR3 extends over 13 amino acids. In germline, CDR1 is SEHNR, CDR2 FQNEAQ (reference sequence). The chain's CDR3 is CASSLDSLGAQYF. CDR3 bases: TGTGCCAGCAGCTTGGACAGCTTAGGGGCCCAGTACTTC.

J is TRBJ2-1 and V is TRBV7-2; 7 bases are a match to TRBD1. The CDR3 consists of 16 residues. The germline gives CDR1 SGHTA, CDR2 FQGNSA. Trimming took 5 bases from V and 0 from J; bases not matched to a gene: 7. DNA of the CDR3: TGTGCCAGCAGCCTTACACAGGGGACCTCCTACAATGAGCAGTTCTTC. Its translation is CASSLTQGTSYNEQFF.

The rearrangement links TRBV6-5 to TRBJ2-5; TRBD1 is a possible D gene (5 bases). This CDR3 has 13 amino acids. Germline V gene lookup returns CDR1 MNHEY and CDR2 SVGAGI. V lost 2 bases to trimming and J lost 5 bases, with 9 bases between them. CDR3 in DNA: TGTGCCAGCAGTTACGACAGTCGCGAGACCCAGTACTTC. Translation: CASSYDSRETQYF.

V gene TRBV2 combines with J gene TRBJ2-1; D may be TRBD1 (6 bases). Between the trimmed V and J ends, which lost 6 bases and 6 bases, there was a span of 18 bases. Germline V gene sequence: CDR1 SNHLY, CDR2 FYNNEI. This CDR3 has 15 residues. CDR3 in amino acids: CASRYQGTVGNEQFF. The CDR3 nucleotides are TGTGCCAGCAGGTACCAGGGGACGGTAGGCAATGAGCAGTTCTTC. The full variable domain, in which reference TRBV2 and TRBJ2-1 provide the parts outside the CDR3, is EPEVTQTPSHQVTQMGQEVILRCVPISNHLYFYWYRQILGQKVEFLVSFYNNEISEKSEIFDDQFSVERPDGSNFTLKIRSTKLEDSAMYFCASRYQGTVGNEQFFGPGTRLTVL.

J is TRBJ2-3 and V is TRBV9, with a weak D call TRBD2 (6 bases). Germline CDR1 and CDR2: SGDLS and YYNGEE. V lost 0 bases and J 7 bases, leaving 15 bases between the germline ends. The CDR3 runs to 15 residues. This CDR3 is CASSVGLASHHTQYF. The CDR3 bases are TGTGCCAGCAGCGTAGGGCTAGCGTCTCACCATACGCAGTATTTT. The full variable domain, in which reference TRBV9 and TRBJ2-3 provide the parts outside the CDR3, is DSGVTQTPKHLITATGQRVTLRCSPRSGDLSVYWYQQSLDQGLQFLIQYYNGEERAKGNILERFSAQQFPDLHSELNLSSLELGDSALYFCASSVGLASHHTQYFGPGTRLTVL.

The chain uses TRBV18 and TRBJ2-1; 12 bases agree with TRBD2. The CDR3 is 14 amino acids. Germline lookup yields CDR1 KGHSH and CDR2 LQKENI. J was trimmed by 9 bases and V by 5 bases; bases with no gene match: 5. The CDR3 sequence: CASSLTSGSPEQFF. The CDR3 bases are TGTGCCAGCTCATTGACTAGCGGGAGTCCTGAGCAGTTCTTC.

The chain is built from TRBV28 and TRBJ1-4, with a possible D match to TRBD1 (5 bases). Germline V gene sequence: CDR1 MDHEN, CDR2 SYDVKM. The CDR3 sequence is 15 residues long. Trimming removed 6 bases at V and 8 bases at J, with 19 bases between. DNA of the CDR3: TGTGCCAGCAGCTCGAGGGCAGGGTTCGGCGAAAAACTGTTTTTT. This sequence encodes CASSSRAGFGEKLFF.

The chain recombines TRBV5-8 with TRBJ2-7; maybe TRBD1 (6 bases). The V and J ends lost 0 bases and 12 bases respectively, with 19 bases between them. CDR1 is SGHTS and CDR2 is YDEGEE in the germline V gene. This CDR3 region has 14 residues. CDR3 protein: CASSLGGRGINLYF. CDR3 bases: TGTGCCAGCAGCTTGGGGGGGCGAGGGATTAATCTGTACTTC.

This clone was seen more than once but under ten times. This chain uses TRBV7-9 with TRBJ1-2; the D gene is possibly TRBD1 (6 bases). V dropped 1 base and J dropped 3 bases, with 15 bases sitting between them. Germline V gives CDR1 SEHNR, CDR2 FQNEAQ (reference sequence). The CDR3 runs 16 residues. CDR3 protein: CASSLGGASIHYGYTF. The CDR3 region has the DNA TGTGCCAGCAGCTTAGGGGGGGCCAGTATCCACTATGGCTACACCTTC. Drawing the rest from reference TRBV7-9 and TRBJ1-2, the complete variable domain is DTGVSQNPRHKITKRGQNVTFRCDPISEHNRLYWYRQTLGQGPEFLTYFQNEAQLEKSRLLSDRFSAERPKGSFSTLEIQRTEQGDSAMYLCASSLGGASIHYGYTFGSGTRLTVV.

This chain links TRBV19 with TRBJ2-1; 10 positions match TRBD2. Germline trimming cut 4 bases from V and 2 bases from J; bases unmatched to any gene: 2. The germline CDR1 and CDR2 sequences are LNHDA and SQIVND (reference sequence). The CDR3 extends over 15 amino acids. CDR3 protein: CASSRTSGTYNEQFF. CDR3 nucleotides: TGTGCCAGTAGTAGGACTAGCGGAACCTACAATGAGCAGTTCTTC.

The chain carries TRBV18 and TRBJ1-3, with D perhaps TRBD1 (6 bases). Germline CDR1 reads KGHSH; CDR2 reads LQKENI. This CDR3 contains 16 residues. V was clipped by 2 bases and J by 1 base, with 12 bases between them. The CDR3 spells CASSPLGGESGNTIYF. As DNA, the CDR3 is TGTGCCAGCTCACCATTAGGGGGAGAATCTGGAAACACCATATATTTT.

The CDR3 sequence: CASWGPVRNTEAFF. The CDR3 DNA sequence: TGTGCCAGCTGGGGCCCCGTTAGGAACACTGAAGCTTTCTTT. The chain uses TRBV7-2 and TRBJ1-1; TRBD1 is a possible D gene (5 bases). This CDR3 is 14 amino acids long. V was trimmed by 8 bases and J by 1 base, leaving 14 bases between them. Germline V gene data show CDR1 as SGHTA and CDR2 as FQGNSA.

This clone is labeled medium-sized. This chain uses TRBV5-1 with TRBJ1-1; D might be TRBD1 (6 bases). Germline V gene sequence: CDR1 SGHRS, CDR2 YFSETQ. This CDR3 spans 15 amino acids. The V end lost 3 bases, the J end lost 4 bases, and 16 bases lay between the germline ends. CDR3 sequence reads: CASSWGHGSTTEAFF. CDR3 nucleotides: TGCGCCAGCAGCTGGGGGCACGGGTCCACCACTGAAGCTTTCTTT.

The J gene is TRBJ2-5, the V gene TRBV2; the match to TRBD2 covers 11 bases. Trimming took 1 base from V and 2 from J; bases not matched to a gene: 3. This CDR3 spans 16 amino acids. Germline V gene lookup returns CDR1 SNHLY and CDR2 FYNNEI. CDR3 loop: CASSEGLAGLQETQYF. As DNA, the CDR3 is TGTGCCAGCAGTGAAGGACTAGCGGGACTACAAGAGACCCAGTACTTC.

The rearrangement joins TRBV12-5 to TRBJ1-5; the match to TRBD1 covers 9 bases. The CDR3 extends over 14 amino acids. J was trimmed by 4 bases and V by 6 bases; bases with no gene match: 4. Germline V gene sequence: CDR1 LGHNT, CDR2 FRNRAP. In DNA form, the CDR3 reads TGTGCTAGTGGCCGTGACAGGGGGAATCAGCCCCAGCATTTT. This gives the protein CASGRDRGNQPQHF.

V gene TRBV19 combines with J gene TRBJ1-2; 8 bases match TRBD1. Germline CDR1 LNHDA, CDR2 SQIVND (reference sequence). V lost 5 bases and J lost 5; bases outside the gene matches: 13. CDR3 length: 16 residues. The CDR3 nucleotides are TGTGCCAGTAGTTCAACGACAGGGGAAAGGGCATATGGCTACACCTTC. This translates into CASSSTTGERAYGYTF. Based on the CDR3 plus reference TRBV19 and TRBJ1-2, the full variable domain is DGGITQSPKYLFRKEGQNVTLSCEQNLNHDAMYWYRQDPGQGLRLIYYSQIVNDFQKGDIAEGYSVSREKKESFPLTVTSAQKNPTAFYLCASSSTTGERAYGYTFGSGTRLTVV.

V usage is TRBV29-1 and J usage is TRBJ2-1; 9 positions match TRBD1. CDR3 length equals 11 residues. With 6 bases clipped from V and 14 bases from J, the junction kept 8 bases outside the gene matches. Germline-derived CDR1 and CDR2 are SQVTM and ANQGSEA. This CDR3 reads CSVTPGQGEFF. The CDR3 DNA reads TGCAGCGTAACACCGGGACAGGGCGAGTTCTTC.

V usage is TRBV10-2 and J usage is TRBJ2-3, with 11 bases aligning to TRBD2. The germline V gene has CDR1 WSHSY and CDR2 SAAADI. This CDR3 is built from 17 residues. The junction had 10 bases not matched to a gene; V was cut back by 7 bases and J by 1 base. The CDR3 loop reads CASTTLAGGGGTDTQYF. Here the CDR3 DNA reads TGCGCCAGCACAACCCTAGCGGGAGGAGGAGGCACAGATACGCAGTATTTT.

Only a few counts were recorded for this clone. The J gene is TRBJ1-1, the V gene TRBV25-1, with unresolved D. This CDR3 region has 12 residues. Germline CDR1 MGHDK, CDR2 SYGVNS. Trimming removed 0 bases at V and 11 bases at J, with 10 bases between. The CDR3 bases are TGTGCCAGCAGTGAATATAACCGGGAGGCTTTCTTT. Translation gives CASSEYNREAFF.